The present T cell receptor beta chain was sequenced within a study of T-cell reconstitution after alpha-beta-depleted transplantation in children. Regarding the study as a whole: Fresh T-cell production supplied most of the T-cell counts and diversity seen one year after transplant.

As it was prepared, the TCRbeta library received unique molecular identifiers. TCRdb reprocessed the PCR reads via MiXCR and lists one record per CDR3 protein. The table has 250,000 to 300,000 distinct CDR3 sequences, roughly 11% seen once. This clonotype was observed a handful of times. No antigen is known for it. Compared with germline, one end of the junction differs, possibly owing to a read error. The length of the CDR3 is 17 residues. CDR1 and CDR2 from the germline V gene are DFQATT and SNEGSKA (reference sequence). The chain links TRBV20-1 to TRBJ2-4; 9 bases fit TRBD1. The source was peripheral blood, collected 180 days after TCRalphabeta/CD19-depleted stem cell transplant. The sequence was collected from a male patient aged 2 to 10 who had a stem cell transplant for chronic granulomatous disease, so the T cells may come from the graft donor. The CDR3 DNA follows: TGCTGTGCTAGAGAGGTTGGGGACAGGGAAGCCAAAAACATTCAGTACTTC. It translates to CCAREVGDREAKNIQYF.